This passage covers 23 T cell receptor beta chains from one sample sequenced in a study of regulatory T cells in long-lasting Graves disease. With iRepertoire HTBI primers and Arm-PCR of CDR3 regions, TCR beta libraries were built. TCRdb fed the multiplex PCR reads into MiXCR, producing one record per CDR3 protein. The sample holds about 220,000 distinct CDR3 sequences, approximately 18% seen once. Time point specified: newly diagnosed GD, antithyroid drugs for less than 3 months. TCR sequences were obtained from RNA taken from PBMCs. This sample also belongs to another study, concerning T cells in Graves' hyperthyroidism and ophthalmopathy.

The sample was peripheral blood mononuclear cells (PBMCs), taken at new diagnosis, from a patient treated with antithyroid drugs. These receptors were obtained from a woman aged 30 to 39 with Graves disease.

Concerning this clonotype: A much larger clone is a single base away; this may be a read error. V usage is TRBV6-4 and J usage is TRBJ1-1; the D gene is possibly TRBD1 (6 bases). Trimming shortened V by 6 bases and J by 10 bases, and 15 bases separated the two germline ends. CDR1 and CDR2 (germline): MRHNA, SNTAGT. The CDR3 has 12 amino acids. The CDR3 spells CASRGGGAGAFF. Written as DNA, the CDR3 is TGTGCCAGCAGGGGCGGGGGGGCTGGAGCTTTCTTT.

V usage is TRBV18 and J usage is TRBJ1-5; D is uncertain. The germline gives CDR1 KGHSH, CDR2 LQKENI. Deletions cut 3 bases from V and 0 bases from J, with 9 bases between. This CDR3 contains 15 residues. The CDR3 nucleotides are TGTGCCAGCTCACCGTCCACAGATAGCAATCAGCCCCAGCATTTT. This gives the protein CASSPSTDSNQPQHF. The full variable domain, completed using reference TRBV18 and TRBJ1-5, is NAGVMQNPRHLVRRRGQEARLRCSPMKGHSHVYWYRQLPEEGLKFMVYLQKENIIDESGMPKERFSAEFPKEGPSILRIQQVVRGDSAAYFCASSPSTDSNQPQHFGDGTRLSIL.

This clonotype was detected ten times or more. This chain links TRBV9 with TRBJ2-1; tentatively, D is TRBD1 or TRBD2 (5 bases each). CDR1 and CDR2 from the germline V gene are SGDLS and YYNGEE. Trimming left V 2 bases short and J 4 bases short, with 7 bases between. The CDR3 totals 13 residues. CDR3 in DNA: TGTGCCAGCAGCGTGGGACCTTACAATGAGCAGTTCTTC. Translating it yields CASSVGPYNEQFF.

This clonotype has at least ten counts. The gene calls are TRBV28 and TRBJ1-1; possible D gene TRBD1, 5 bases. CDR1 MDHEN and CDR2 SYDVKM come from the germline V gene. V dropped 8 bases and J dropped 4 bases, with 11 bases sitting between them. The CDR3 totals 12 residues. Here the CDR3 reads CASGDYSTEAFF. In nucleotides, the CDR3 is TGTGCCAGCGGGGACTACAGCACTGAAGCTTTCTTT. The full variable domain, its missing parts supplied by reference TRBV28 and TRBJ1-1, is DVKVTQSSRYLVKRTGEKVFLECVQDMDHENMFWYRQDPGLGLRLIYFSYDVKMKEKGDIPEGYSVSREKKERFSLILESASTNQTSMYLCASGDYSTEAFFGQGTRLTVV.

This clonotype occurred many times. The gene calls are TRBV2 and TRBJ2-2, with 11 bases aligning to TRBD2. Trimming cost V 5 bases and J 2 bases; bases outside gene matches: 4. CDR3 length: 16 amino acids. The germline V gene encodes CDR1 SNHLY and CDR2 FYNNEI. In DNA, the CDR3 is TGTGCCAGCAGTAAAGGACTAGCGGGTAACACCGGGGAGCTGTTTTTT. Protein: CASSKGLAGNTGELFF.

The rearrangement joins TRBV28 to TRBJ1-5; TRBD1 agrees at 7 bases. The trim removed 2 bases at V and 8 bases at J, leaving 9 bases unmatched. This CDR3 is 15 amino acids long. Germline CDR1 reads MDHEN; CDR2 reads SYDVKM. The CDR3 reads CASSLPRQGAKPQHF. In DNA form, the CDR3 reads TGTGCCAGCAGTTTACCCCGACAGGGCGCTAAGCCCCAGCATTTT.

The chain links TRBV19 to TRBJ2-2; 10 nucleotides align to TRBD2. This CDR3 contains 14 residues. Germline CDR1 and CDR2: LNHDA and SQIVND (reference sequence). With V trimmed by 5 bases and J by 6 bases, 3 bases remained unmatched. The CDR3 nucleotides read TGTGCCAGTAGTTCCGGGACTAGCGCCGGGGAGCTGTTTTTT. Its protein is CASSSGTSAGELFF.

CDR3 bases: TGTGCCAGCAGTAGGGGACAAAGGGGAGTAACTAATGAAAAACTGTTTTTT. Residues: CASSRGQRGVTNEKLFF. The V call is TRBV6-1, the J call TRBJ1-4, with TRBD1 as a possible D gene (6 bases). In germline, CDR1 is MNHNS, CDR2 SASEGT. V gave up 5 bases and J gave up 1 base, with 17 bases separating them. There are 17 residues in the CDR3.

The table lists this clonotype with a few counts. This chain links TRBV7-9 with TRBJ2-2; the D gene is possibly TRBD1 (5 bases). V shed 3 bases and J shed 5 bases, with 10 bases lying between them. This CDR3 is built from 14 residues. From germline, CDR1 is SEHNR and CDR2 FQNEAQ (reference sequence). DNA for the CDR3: TGTGCCAGCAGCTTCCGCAGGGCTACCGGGGAGCTGTTTTTT. Amino acid sequence: CASSFRRATGELFF.

The V and J genes are TRBV11-2 and TRBJ1-5, with 12 bases lining up with TRBD1. The CDR3 length is 20 residues. Germline V lookup: CDR1 SGHAT, CDR2 FQNNGV. V trimming: 1 base; J trimming: 4 bases; junction bases outside the gene matches: 14. The CDR3 sequence is CASSLVRPGQGALRNQPQHF. The CDR3 DNA sequence: TGTGCCAGCAGCTTAGTCCGCCCGGGACAGGGGGCGCTCAGAAATCAGCCCCAGCATTTT.

Regarding this clonotype: This probably arose from a read error, given a far larger clone one base away. The chain uses TRBV10-2 and TRBJ2-1, with TRBD2 matching over 8 bases. CDR3 length equals 12 residues. CDR1 and CDR2 from the germline V gene are WSHSY and SAAADI. V shed 5 bases, J shed 10 bases, and the junction held 4 bases outside the gene matches. The CDR3 is CASSSGSYEQFF. In DNA, the CDR3 is TGCGCCAGCAGTAGCGGGAGCTACGAGCAGTTCTTC.

This clonotype was detected many times. The J gene is TRBJ2-6, the V gene TRBV6-1, with D tentatively TRBD2 (5 bases). From germline, CDR1 is MNHNS and CDR2 SASEGT. The CDR3 totals 15 residues. Trimming stripped 11 bases from V and 2 bases from J, with 16 bases between. In DNA form, the CDR3 reads TGTGCCGCAGAGAGGGATTTCCCTGGGGCCAACGTCCTGACTTTC. It yields the protein CAAERDFPGANVLTF.

This clonotype was found many times. The V and J genes are TRBV28 and TRBJ1-1, with 11 bases identical to TRBD1. J lost 6 bases, V lost 2 bases, and 5 bases had no gene match. The germline V gene has CDR1 MDHEN and CDR2 SYDVKM. This CDR3 has 15 residues. The CDR3 sequence: CASSLAGQGGPEAFF. The CDR3, as DNA: TGTGCCAGCAGTTTAGCGGGACAGGGGGGCCCTGAAGCTTTCTTT.

This clonotype was counted many times. V gene TRBV3-1 combines with J gene TRBJ2-3; D unclear. Trimming left V 3 bases short and J 11 bases short, with 15 bases between. CDR3 size: 13 residues. CDR1 is LGHDT and CDR2 is YNNKEL in the germline V gene (reference sequence). CDR3 sequence: CASSQMGSSLQYF. The CDR3 nucleotides are TGTGCCAGCAGCCAGATGGGATCCTCGTTGCAGTATTTT.

This clonotype was recorded at least ten times. The genes are TRBV6-2 or TRBV6-3 and TRBJ2-7, with TRBD2 as a possible D gene (5 bases). The CDR3 totals 13 residues. Per the germline V gene, CDR1 is MNHEY and CDR2 is SVGEGT. V shed 5 bases and J shed 0 bases, with 8 bases lying between them. The CDR3 DNA follows: TGTGCCAGCAGTAGGACTTTCTCCTACGAGCAGTACTTC. This codes for CASSRTFSYEQYF.

This clonotype was detected many times. The gene calls are TRBV2 and TRBJ1-4; 8 nucleotides line up with TRBD1. The V gene's germline CDR1 is SNHLY and CDR2 FYNNEI. This CDR3 has 15 residues. With 1 base clipped from V and 8 bases from J, the junction kept 6 bases outside the gene matches. Written as DNA, the CDR3 is TGTGCCAGCAGTGAAGTAAGGACAGGGATGGAAAAACTGTTTTTT. This sequence encodes CASSEVRTGMEKLFF. Looking up the rest from reference TRBV2 and TRBJ1-4 gives the full variable domain: EPEVTQTPSHQVTQMGQEVILRCVPISNHLYFYWYRQILGQKVEFLVSFYNNEISEKSEIFDDQFSVERPDGSNFTLKIRSTKLEDSAMYFCASSEVRTGMEKLFFGSGTQLSVL.

This clonotype was counted ten times or more. The chain employs TRBV2 and TRBJ1-5; D not certain. Germline lookup yields CDR1 SNHLY and CDR2 FYNNEI. V was shortened by 6 bases and J by 4 bases, with 13 bases between the two germline ends. The CDR3 extends over 14 amino acids. The CDR3 here is CASSVDGNNQPQHF. In DNA, the CDR3 is TGTGCCAGCAGCGTGGACGGGAATAATCAGCCCCAGCATTTT. Filled out from reference TRBV2 and TRBJ1-5, the complete variable domain reads EPEVTQTPSHQVTQMGQEVILRCVPISNHLYFYWYRQILGQKVEFLVSFYNNEISEKSEIFDDQFSVERPDGSNFTLKIRSTKLEDSAMYFCASSVDGNNQPQHFGDGTRLSIL.

The sample holds many counts of this clonotype. The chain combines TRBV2 with TRBJ1-3; TRBD1 aligns across 8 bases. Germline lookup yields CDR1 SNHLY and CDR2 FYNNEI. The CDR3 has 14 residues. With V trimmed by 4 bases and J by 4 bases, 3 bases remained unmatched. The CDR3 here is CASSATGDGNTIYF. CDR3 sequence (DNA): TGTGCCAGCAGTGCGACAGGGGACGGAAACACCATATATTTT.

The table lists this clonotype with many counts. CDR3 loop: CASSYGGYNEKLFF. The CDR3, as DNA: TGTGCCAGCAGTTACGGCGGCTATAATGAAAAACTGTTTTTT. The V gene is TRBV6-5, the J gene TRBJ1-4; D gene uncertain. Germline V CDR1 and CDR2: MNHEY, SVGAGI. The CDR3 is made up of 14 amino acids. V lost 2 bases, J lost 4 bases, and 8 bases lay in between.

The sample holds many counts of this clonotype. The chain has TRBV19 and TRBJ2-2, with TRBD1 matching over 8 bases. After removal of 6 bases from V and 5 bases from J, the junction contained 8 bases not matched to a gene. CDR1 and CDR2 (germline): LNHDA, SQIVND (reference sequence). This CDR3 is built from 15 residues. The CDR3 loop is CASSRGQGWTGELFF. Written as DNA, the CDR3 is TGTGCCAGTAGCAGAGGACAGGGATGGACCGGGGAGCTGTTTTTT.

Details on this clonotype: This could be a read error, since a much larger clone is one nucleotide away. This sequence joins TRBV5-5 and TRBJ1-5; no clear D. The germline V gene encodes CDR1 SGHKS and CDR2 YYEKEE (reference sequence). This CDR3 region has 15 residues. CDR3 DNA: TGTGCCAGCAGCTTAACGACATACTCTAATCAGCCCCAGCAGTTT. It encodes CASSLTTYSNQPQQF.

This clonotype appeared many times. V is TRBV27 and J is TRBJ2-1, with 7 positions matching TRBD2. The V gene end was trimmed by 5 bases and the J gene end by 4 bases; junction bases not matched to a gene: 8. The CDR3 covers 15 residues. CDR1 is MNHEY, CDR2 SMNVEV, per germline (reference sequence). The CDR3 protein is CASSPLGGVYNEQFF. CDR3 nucleotide sequence: TGTGCCAGCAGTCCCTTGGGGGGGGTATACAATGAGCAGTTCTTC.

This clonotype has ten or more counts. V is TRBV2 and J is TRBJ2-4, with D perhaps matching TRBD2 (6 bases). The V and J ends lost 3 bases and 5 bases respectively, with 14 bases between them. Germline V gene lookup returns CDR1 SNHLY and CDR2 FYNNEI. The CDR3 extends over 15 amino acids. CDR3 bases: TGTGCCAGCAGTGAGAATCGGGGAGGCCAAAACATTCAGTACTTC. It encodes CASSENRGGQNIQYF.